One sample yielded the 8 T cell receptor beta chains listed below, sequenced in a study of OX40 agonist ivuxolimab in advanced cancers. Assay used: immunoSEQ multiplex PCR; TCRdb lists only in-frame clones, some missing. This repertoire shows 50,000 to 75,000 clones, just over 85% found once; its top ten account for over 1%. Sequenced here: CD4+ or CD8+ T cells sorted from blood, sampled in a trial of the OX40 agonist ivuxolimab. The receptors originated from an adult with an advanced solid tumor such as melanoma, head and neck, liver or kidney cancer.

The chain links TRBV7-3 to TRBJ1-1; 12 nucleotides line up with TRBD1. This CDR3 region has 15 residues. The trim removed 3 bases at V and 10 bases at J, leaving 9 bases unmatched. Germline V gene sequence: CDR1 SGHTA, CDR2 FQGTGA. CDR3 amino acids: CASSLTGTGGFGAFF. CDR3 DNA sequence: TGTGCCAGCAGCTTGACCGGGACAGGGGGCTTTGGAGCTTTCTTT.

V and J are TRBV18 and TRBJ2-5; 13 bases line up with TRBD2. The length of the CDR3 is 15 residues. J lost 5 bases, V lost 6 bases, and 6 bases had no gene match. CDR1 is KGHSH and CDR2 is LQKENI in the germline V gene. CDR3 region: CASSHGLAGDETQYF. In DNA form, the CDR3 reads TGTGCCAGCTCTCACGGACTAGCGGGAGATGAGACCCAGTACTTC.

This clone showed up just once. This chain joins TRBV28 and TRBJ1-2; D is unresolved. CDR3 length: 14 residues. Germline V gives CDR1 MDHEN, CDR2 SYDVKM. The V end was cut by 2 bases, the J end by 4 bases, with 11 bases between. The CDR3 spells CASSLRQVAYGYTF. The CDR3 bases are TGTGCCAGCAGTTTACGGCAGGTTGCCTATGGCTACACCTTC.

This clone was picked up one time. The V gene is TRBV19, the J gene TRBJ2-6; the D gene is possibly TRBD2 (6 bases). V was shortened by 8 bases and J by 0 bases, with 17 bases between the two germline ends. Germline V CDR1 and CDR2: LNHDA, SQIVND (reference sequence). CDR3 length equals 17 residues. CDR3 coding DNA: TGTGCCAGTTTTAATAGCGGAGCCAGCTCTGGGGCCAACGTCCTGACTTTC. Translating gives CASFNSGASSGANVLTF.

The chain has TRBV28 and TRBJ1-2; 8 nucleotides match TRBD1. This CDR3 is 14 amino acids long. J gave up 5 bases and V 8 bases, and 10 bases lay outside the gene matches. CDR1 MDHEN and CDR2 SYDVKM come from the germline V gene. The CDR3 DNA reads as TGTGCCAGCGGCGCCCGGGACAGGATTTATGGCTACACCTTC. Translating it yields CASGARDRIYGYTF.

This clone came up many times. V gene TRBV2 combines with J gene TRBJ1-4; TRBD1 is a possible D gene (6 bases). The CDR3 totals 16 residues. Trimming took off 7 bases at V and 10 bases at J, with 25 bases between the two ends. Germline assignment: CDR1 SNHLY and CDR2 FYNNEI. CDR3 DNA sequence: TGTGCCAGCATTGTCGGCAGGGGCCGCACCGCTCTAAAACTGTTTTTT. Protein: CASIVGRGRTALKLFF.

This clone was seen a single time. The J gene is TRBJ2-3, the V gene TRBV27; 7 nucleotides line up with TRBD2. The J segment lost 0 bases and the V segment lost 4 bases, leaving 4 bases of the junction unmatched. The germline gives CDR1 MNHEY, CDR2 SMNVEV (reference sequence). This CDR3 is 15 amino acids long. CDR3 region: CASSSLAASTDTQYF. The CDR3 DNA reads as TGTGCCAGCAGTTCTCTAGCGGCGAGCACAGATACGCAGTATTTT.

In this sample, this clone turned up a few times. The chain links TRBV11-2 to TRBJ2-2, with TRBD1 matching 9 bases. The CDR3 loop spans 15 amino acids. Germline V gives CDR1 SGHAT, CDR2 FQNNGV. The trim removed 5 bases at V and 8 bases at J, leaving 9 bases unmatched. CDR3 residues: CASSPQGAGLGELFF. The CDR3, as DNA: TGTGCCAGCAGCCCACAGGGGGCGGGACTGGGGGAGCTGTTTTTT.